These 17 T cell receptor beta chains were all obtained from the same sample, sequenced in a study of cytomegalovirus exposure and HLA in healthy donors. Amplification used 60 Vbeta primers and 13 Jbeta primers. Produced via immunoSEQ multiplex PCR; TCRdb's table is partial and in-frame only. The sample yields about 67,000 clones, 65% to 70% seen once. The material sequenced was PBMCs. These receptors came from a woman between 25 and 40 years old in good health and CMV-seronegative.

In its sample, this clone was seen a few times. DNA for the CDR3: TGTGCCAGCAGTTTTCCACAGGGCCGGCAGCCCCAGCATTTT. Residues: CASSFPQGRQPQHF. This sequence joins TRBV28 and TRBJ1-5; D possibly corresponds to TRBD1 (6 bases). Germline V lookup: CDR1 MDHEN, CDR2 SYDVKM. V lost 3 bases and J 7 bases, leaving 13 bases between the germline ends. The length of the CDR3 is 14 residues.

This clone turned up a few times. The genes are TRBV7-2 and TRBJ1-2; the D is unclear. Trimming removed 4 bases at V and 4 bases at J, with 7 bases between. CDR1 is SGHTA and CDR2 is FQGNSA in the germline V gene. The CDR3 totals 12 residues. CDR3 amino acids: CASSSQAYGYTF. The DNA for the CDR3 is TGTGCCAGCAGCTCGCAAGCCTATGGCTACACCTTC.

This clone was found a few times. The sample contains more than one DNA sequence encoding this CDR3. J is TRBJ1-1 and V is TRBV29-1; D is unresolved. Trimming removed 5 bases from V and 1 base from J, with 11 bases in between. Germline V gene data show CDR1 as SQVTM and CDR2 as ANQGSEA. The CDR3 contains 13 residues. DNA for the CDR3: TGCAGCGTTCCAGGACTCGGGAACACTGAAGCTTTCTTT. Translated: CSVPGLGNTEAFF.

The V and J genes are TRBV19 and TRBJ1-5; TRBD1 might be the D (5 bases). Trimming shortened V by 1 base and J by 9 bases, and 19 bases separated the two germline ends. CDR1 is LNHDA, CDR2 SQIVND, per germline (reference sequence). The CDR3 covers 16 residues. CDR3 sequence (DNA): TGTGCCAGTAGTATAGTGGGGGGGACGACTGGGGCGCCCCAGCATTTT. Residues: CASSIVGGTTGAPQHF.

This clone appeared a single time. The gene calls are TRBV9 and TRBJ1-1, with 7 bases fitting TRBD1. V dropped 0 bases and J dropped 3; count of bases not matched to a gene: 5. Germline CDR1 SGDLS, CDR2 YYNGEE. This CDR3 is built from 15 residues. CDR3 region: CASSVGPQGDTEAFF. Written as DNA, the CDR3 is TGTGCCAGCAGCGTAGGGCCCCAGGGGGACACTGAAGCTTTCTTT. The full variable domain, rest sourced from reference TRBV9 and TRBJ1-1, is DSGVTQTPKHLITATGQRVTLRCSPRSGDLSVYWYQQSLDQGLQFLIQYYNGEERAKGNILERFSAQQFPDLHSELNLSSLELGDSALYFCASSVGPQGDTEAFFGQGTRLTVV.

The chain joins TRBV18 to TRBJ1-2; D not resolved. Germline V gene sequence: CDR1 KGHSH, CDR2 LQKENI. The CDR3 spans 15 residues. Trimming pared 1 base from V and 2 bases from J, leaving 11 bases between. CDR3 sequence reads: CASSPQESMNYGYTF. The CDR3, as DNA: TGTGCCAGCTCACCACAGGAGTCAATGAACTATGGCTACACCTTC.

The CDR3 sequence is CASSLGLGTDTQYF. DNA for the CDR3: TGTGCCAGCAGTTTGGGACTAGGGACAGATACGCAGTATTTT. This chain uses TRBV27 with TRBJ2-3; 8 positions agree with TRBD2. Trimming removed 3 bases from V and 3 bases from J; junction bases left unmatched: 2. Germline V lookup: CDR1 MNHEY, CDR2 SMNVEV (reference sequence). The CDR3 is made up of 14 amino acids.

Notes on this clone: The junction and the germline gene differ at one end; a read error may be behind it. This chain connects TRBV7-9 to TRBJ1-5; unclear D gene. The germline gives CDR1 SEHNR, CDR2 FQNEAQ (reference sequence). The CDR3 covers 12 residues. The CDR3: CSSSLADQPQHF. The CDR3 bases are TGTTCCAGCAGCTTAGCCGATCAGCCCCAGCATTTT.

V and J are TRBV9 and TRBJ1-3, with 7 positions matching TRBD1. CDR1 and CDR2 (germline): SGDLS, YYNGEE. Trimming cost V 4 bases and J 0 bases; bases outside gene matches: 7. The CDR3 length is 16 residues. The CDR3 region has the DNA TGTGCCAGCAGCCCCAGGGGGGACAACTCTGGAAACACCATATATTTT. Translating gives CASSPRGDNSGNTIYF.

On this clone: One end of the junction varies from germline; a read error may be responsible. This same CDR3 is encoded by further DNA sequences in the sample. The chain has TRBV14 and TRBJ2-3, with D possibly being TRBD2 (5 bases). This CDR3 is 14 amino acids long. Per the germline V gene, CDR1 is SGHDN and CDR2 is FVKESK. This CDR3 reads CASSPGLFTDTQYF. The CDR3 nucleotides are TGTGCCAGCAGCCCCGGACTCTTCACAGATACGCAATATTTT. Full variable domain (remainder filled in from reference TRBV14 and TRBJ2-3): EAGVTQFPSHSVIEKGQTVTLRCDPISGHDNLYWYRRVMGKEIKFLLHFVKESKQDESGMPNNRFLAERTGGTYSTLKVQPAELEDSGVYFCASSPGLFTDTQYFGPGTRLTVL.

The chain employs TRBV7-9 and TRBJ1-2; maybe TRBD1 (5 bases). The V end lost 4 bases, the J end lost 0 bases, and 18 bases lay between the germline ends. The germline V gene encodes CDR1 SEHNR and CDR2 FQNEAQ (reference sequence). CDR3 length equals 17 residues. The CDR3 DNA is TGTGCCAGCAGCTCAAATTCAAGGGGCCCCTCTAACTATGGCTACACCTTC. It translates to CASSSNSRGPSNYGYTF.

The rearrangement links TRBV4-3 to TRBJ2-1; a weak D match, TRBD1 (5 bases). The CDR3 has 15 amino acids. Trimming removed 4 bases at V and 6 bases at J, with 16 bases between. Germline CDR1 reads LGHNA; CDR2 reads YSLEER. CDR3 amino acids: CASSPKSGLVNEQFF. CDR3 nucleotides: TGCGCCAGCAGCCCTAAGTCAGGGTTGGTCAATGAGCAGTTCTTC.

V gene TRBV30 combines with J gene TRBJ2-7; the D gene is possibly TRBD1 (6 bases). Germline lookup yields CDR1 GTSNPN and CDR2 SVGIG (reference sequence). The V gene lost 2 bases and the J gene lost 7 bases, with 12 bases spanning the gap. The CDR3 sequence is 12 residues long. CDR3 residues: CAWSTTGMEQYF. Here the CDR3 DNA reads TGTGCCTGGAGTACGACAGGTATGGAGCAGTACTTC.

This chain joins TRBV13 and TRBJ1-4, with no clear D. Trimming left V 3 bases short and J 4 bases short, with 9 bases between. The V gene's germline CDR1 is PRHDT and CDR2 FYEKMQ (reference sequence). There are 14 residues in the CDR3. CDR3 region: CASSLRGNNEKLFF. CDR3 DNA: TGTGCCAGCAGCTTGAGAGGAAATAATGAAAAACTGTTTTTT.

The chain's CDR3 is CASSVDQRGVEQYF. CDR3 in DNA: TGTGCCAGCAGTGTCGACCAGCGGGGGGTCGAGCAGTACTTC. The chain joins TRBV2 to TRBJ2-7, with 9 positions matching TRBD2. This CDR3 is built from 14 residues. The germline V gene has CDR1 SNHLY and CDR2 FYNNEI. The trim removed 4 bases at V and 6 bases at J, leaving 7 bases unmatched.

V is TRBV2 and J is TRBJ2-1; TRBD1 is a possible D gene (6 bases). V was clipped by 6 bases and J by 5 bases, with 17 bases between them. Germline CDR1 and CDR2: SNHLY and FYNNEI. This CDR3 has 15 amino acids. This chain's CDR3 is CASRPTGTPNNEQFF. As DNA, the CDR3 is TGTGCCAGCAGACCTACCGGGACACCTAACAATGAGCAGTTCTTC.

V usage is TRBV6-1 and J usage is TRBJ1-2; D not certain. With 8 bases removed from V and 2 bases from J, the gap between germline ends came to 12 bases. Per the germline V gene, CDR1 is MNHNS and CDR2 is SASEGT. This CDR3 is 13 amino acids long. CDR3 DNA: TGTGCCAGCTTGGGTGGAGGAAACTATGGCTACACCTTC. This encodes CASLGGGNYGYTF.